Shown below are 20 T cell receptor beta chains from a single sample sequenced in a study of Ad26.COV2.S vaccination and SARS-CoV-2 variants. Treatment specified: 15 to 20 received Ad26.COV2.S at low or high dose, single or two shots; about 5 received placebo; per-sample allocation not given. At day 63 after the first vaccine or placebo injection, samples were drawn. Libraries were prepared by immunoSEQ multiplex PCR; TCRdb keeps only in-frame clonotypes and omits some of them. The profile covers 510,000 or so clones, with roughly 89% appearing a single time and around 13% taken by the ten largest. Material: peripheral blood, obtained in a trial of Ad26.COV2.S vaccine versus placebo. These TCRs come from a person between 18 and 65 years old who received the Ad26.COV2.S COVID-19 vaccine or a placebo.

The genes are TRBV6-5 and TRBJ1-5; D is ambiguous. This CDR3 is built from 14 residues. The V end lost 0 bases, the J end lost 8 bases, and 11 bases lay between the germline ends. Germline V gene lookup returns CDR1 MNHEY and CDR2 SVGAGI. The CDR3 coding sequence is TGTGCCAGCAGTTACTCAAGGGATCGTGAGCCCCAGCATTTT. Its protein is CASSYSRDREPQHF.

The chain is built from TRBV9 and TRBJ2-7; D not resolved. This CDR3 comprises 14 residues. The V gene lost 0 bases and the J gene lost 6 bases, with 13 bases spanning the gap. The germline V gene encodes CDR1 SGDLS and CDR2 YYNGEE. The chain's CDR3 is CASSVATDSGEQYF. The CDR3, as DNA: TGTGCCAGCAGCGTAGCTACAGACTCAGGCGAGCAGTACTTC.

The V call is TRBV7-9, the J call TRBJ1-2, with 8 bases that match TRBD1. Trimming took 4 bases from V and 4 from J; bases not matched to a gene: 5. This CDR3 is 14 amino acids long. The germline CDR1 and CDR2 sequences are SEHNR and FQNEAQ (reference sequence). The CDR3 DNA reads as TGTGCCAGCAGCTCACAGGGGGTGATCTATGGCTACACCTTC. This encodes CASSSQGVIYGYTF.

The J gene is TRBJ2-5, the V gene TRBV6-5; D is unclear. The CDR3 is 13 amino acids. The V end lost 0 bases, the J end lost 4 bases, and 6 bases lay between the germline ends. In germline, CDR1 is MNHEY, CDR2 SVGAGI. In DNA, the CDR3 is TGTGCCAGCAGTTACTCACGACTAGAGACCCAGTACTTC. As protein: CASSYSRLETQYF.

This clone was found once. The rearrangement uses TRBV4-3 and TRBJ2-1, with 8 bases that match TRBD1. From germline, CDR1 is LGHNA and CDR2 YSLEER. This CDR3 is 15 amino acids long. V lost 0 bases to trimming and J lost 8 bases; unmatched junction nucleotides: 6. The CDR3 DNA reads as TGCGCCAGCAGCCAAGATACGGACAGGGTTTATGAGCAGTTCTTC. Translating it yields CASSQDTDRVYEQFF.

The V gene is TRBV19, the J gene TRBJ2-5, with 10 bases lining up with TRBD2. The CDR3 loop spans 20 amino acids. CDR1 is LNHDA and CDR2 is SQIVND in the germline V gene (reference sequence). V lost 4 bases to trimming and J lost 0 bases; unmatched junction nucleotides: 17. The CDR3 DNA sequence: TGTGCCAGTAGTAGGCAGTCACTAGCGGGAAGAAGCAGGGACCAAGAGACCCAGTACTTC. It is translated as CASSRQSLAGRSRDQETQYF.

For this clone: Relative to the germline gene, one junction end is altered; a read error may explain this. The chain joins TRBV7-7 to TRBJ2-1, with D possibly matching TRBD2 (5 bases). The germline V gene has CDR1 SSHAT and CDR2 FNYEAQ (reference sequence). The CDR3 extends over 16 amino acids. CDR3 residues: CASSLVEDLEASEQFF. The DNA for the CDR3 is TGTGCTAGCAGCTTAGTGGAGGATTTAGAGGCTAGTGAGCAGTTCTTC.

The chain employs TRBV28 and TRBJ1-2, with 7 positions matching TRBD1. Germline assignment: CDR1 MDHEN and CDR2 SYDVKM. This CDR3 is 13 amino acids long. V was clipped by 8 bases and J by 5 bases; unmatched bases: 8. The CDR3 loop reads CASGTALGYGYTF. In DNA, the CDR3 is TGTGCCAGCGGGACAGCACTAGGTTATGGCTACACCTTC.

This clone was seen just once. The rearrangement uses TRBV28 and TRBJ2-6, with D perhaps matching TRBD1 or TRBD2 (5 bases each). Germline V lookup: CDR1 MDHEN, CDR2 SYDVKM. CDR3 length: 15 amino acids. V lost 10 bases and J lost 2, with 15 bases in between. Written as DNA, the CDR3 is TGTGCCACCAATGAGAGGGGCCCTGGGGCCAACGTCCTGACTTTC. It translates to CATNERGPGANVLTF. Drawing the rest from reference TRBV28 and TRBJ2-6, the complete variable domain is DVKVTQSSRYLVKRTGEKVFLECVQDMDHENMFWYRQDPGLGLRLIYFSYDVKMKEKGDIPEGYSVSREKKERFSLILESASTNQTSMYLCATNERGPGANVLTFGAGSRLTVL.

The chain links TRBV19 to TRBJ1-6, with a weak D call TRBD1 (5 bases). The V gene lost 5 bases and the J gene lost 7 bases, with 12 bases spanning the gap. Germline V CDR1 and CDR2: LNHDA, SQIVND (reference sequence). The CDR3 is 14 residues long. In DNA form, the CDR3 reads TGTGCCAGTAGTTCCCGGGGCGAAAATTCACCCCTCCACTTT. This encodes CASSSRGENSPLHF. The full variable domain, rest sourced from reference TRBV19 and TRBJ1-6, is DGGITQSPKYLFRKEGQNVTLSCEQNLNHDAMYWYRQDPGQGLRLIYYSQIVNDFQKGDIAEGYSVSREKKESFPLTVTSAQKNPTAFYLCASSSRGENSPLHFGNGTRLTVT.

As DNA, the CDR3 is TGTGCCAGTAGTATTCGGTCAGGGGAAGAGACCCAGTACTTC. Translation: CASSIRSGEETQYF. The rearrangement uses TRBV19 and TRBJ2-5, with D possibly being TRBD1 (6 bases). Germline CDR1 is LNHDA and CDR2 is SQIVND (reference sequence). V dropped 3 bases and J dropped 3 bases, with 11 bases sitting between them. CDR3 size: 14 residues. The whole variable domain, remainder taken from reference TRBV19 and TRBJ2-5, is DGGITQSPKYLFRKEGQNVTLSCEQNLNHDAMYWYRQDPGQGLRLIYYSQIVNDFQKGDIAEGYSVSREKKESFPLTVTSAQKNPTAFYLCASSIRSGEETQYFGPGTRLLVL.

This chain links TRBV5-1 with TRBJ2-2; D possibly matches TRBD1 or TRBD2 (6 bases each). This CDR3 contains 15 residues. Germline CDR1 SGHRS, CDR2 YFSETQ. V was clipped by 5 bases and J by 2 bases, with 13 bases between them. CDR3 DNA sequence: TGCGCCAGCAGTTTTGAGGGGGGTAACACCGGGGAGCTGTTTTTT. As protein: CASSFEGGNTGELFF.

The rearrangement uses TRBV7-6 and TRBJ2-2, with TRBD2 matching 13 bases. V shed 7 bases and J 6 bases; nucleotides not matched to a gene: 2. The CDR3 has 14 amino acids. Germline-derived CDR1 and CDR2 are SGHVS and FNYEAQ. The CDR3 bases are TGTGCCAGCAAAGGACTAGCGGGAGCCGGGGAGCTGTTTTTT. This gives the protein CASKGLAGAGELFF.

J is TRBJ1-2 and V is TRBV5-1; D might be TRBD1 (6 bases). The CDR3 runs 13 residues. The V end was cut by 4 bases, the J end by 8 bases, with 15 bases between. Per the germline V gene, CDR1 is SGHRS and CDR2 is YFSETQ. As DNA, the CDR3 is TGCGCCAGCAGCGAAATACAGGGCTTCGGCTACACCTTC. Its protein is CASSEIQGFGYTF.

J is TRBJ1-2 and V is TRBV27; D is possibly TRBD1 (5 bases). The V gene lost 5 bases and the J gene lost 4 bases, with 11 bases spanning the gap. In germline, CDR1 is MNHEY, CDR2 SMNVEV (reference sequence). The CDR3 is 13 residues long. The CDR3 protein is CASSPDKIYGYTF. The DNA for the CDR3 is TGTGCCAGCAGTCCGGACAAAATCTATGGCTACACCTTC.

The gene calls are TRBV11-2 and TRBJ2-3; a possible D gene is TRBD2 (5 bases). Between the trimmed V and J ends, which lost 4 bases and 4 bases, there was a span of 12 bases. CDR1 is SGHAT, CDR2 FQNNGV, per germline. The CDR3 covers 14 residues. The CDR3 here is CASSSQRSADTQYF. As DNA, the CDR3 is TGTGCCAGCAGCTCTCAGCGGAGTGCAGATACGCAGTATTTT.

The rearrangement joins TRBV18 to TRBJ2-4; 8 bases align to TRBD1. This CDR3 contains 16 residues. V trimming: 0 bases; J trimming: 7 bases; junction bases outside the gene matches: 8. The V gene's germline CDR1 is KGHSH and CDR2 LQKENI. The CDR3 loop is CASSPPMAGGWNIQYF. The CDR3, as DNA: TGTGCCAGCTCACCACCAATGGCAGGGGGCTGGAACATTCAGTACTTC.

The V and J genes are TRBV6-6 and TRBJ1-3; TRBD1 is a possible D gene (6 bases). CDR1 is MNHNY and CDR2 is SVGAGI in the germline V gene (reference sequence). This CDR3 is built from 15 residues. The germline V and J ends were trimmed by 5 bases and 3 bases, with 14 bases remaining between them. The CDR3 loop is CASSLDRFSGNTIYF. The CDR3 bases are TGTGCCAGCAGTCTCGACAGGTTTAGTGGAAACACCATATATTTT.

V is TRBV7-3 and J is TRBJ2-1; the D is unclear. This CDR3 is built from 16 residues. In germline, CDR1 is SGHTA, CDR2 FQGTGA. V lost 1 base and J lost 5, with 15 bases in between. DNA of the CDR3: TGTGCCAGCAGCTTAAATGTGGGAATCGAAAACAATGAGCAGTTCTTC. Translated: CASSLNVGIENNEQFF.

The V gene is TRBV3-1 (or the pseudogene TRBV3-2), the J gene TRBJ2-5; 8 nucleotides align to TRBD1. CDR3 size: 16 residues. Germline lookup yields CDR1 LGHDT and CDR2 YNNKEL (reference sequence). After removal of 0 bases from V and 4 bases from J, the junction contained 7 bases not matched to a gene. Here the CDR3 reads CASSQDNPRGRETQYF. DNA of the CDR3: TGTGCCAGCAGCCAAGATAATCCCAGGGGGCGAGAGACCCAGTACTTC.